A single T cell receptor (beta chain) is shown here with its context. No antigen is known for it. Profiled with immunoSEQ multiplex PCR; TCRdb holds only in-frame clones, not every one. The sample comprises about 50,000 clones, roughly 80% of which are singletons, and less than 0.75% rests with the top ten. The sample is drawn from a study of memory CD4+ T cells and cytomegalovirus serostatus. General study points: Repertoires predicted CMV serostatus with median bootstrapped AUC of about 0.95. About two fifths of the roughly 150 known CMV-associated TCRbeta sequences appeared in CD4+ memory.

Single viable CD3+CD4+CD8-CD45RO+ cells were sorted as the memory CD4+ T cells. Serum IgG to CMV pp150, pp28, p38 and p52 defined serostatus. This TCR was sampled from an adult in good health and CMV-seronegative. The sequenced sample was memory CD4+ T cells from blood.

The CDR3 DNA reads as TGTGCCAGCAGCTTACAGGGTAATGGTTCACCCCTCCACTTT. Protein sequence: CASSLQGNGSPLHF. This sequence joins TRBV11-2 and TRBJ1-6, with a possible D match to TRBD1 (5 bases). The V and J ends lost 2 bases and 9 bases respectively, with 11 bases between them. The germline CDR1 and CDR2 sequences are SGHAT and FQNNGV. CDR3 length: 14 residues.